A selection of T cell receptor beta chains follows, all from one sample in a study of CD8 T cells in ankylosing spondylitis. TCRdb passed the 5' RACE reads through MiXCR, listing each CDR3 protein once. This table has about 330,000 distinct CDR3 sequences, around 7.6% appearing once. The material sequenced was blood, either unsorted or a sorted T cell fraction (not recorded which). These receptors all come from a male donor with ankylosing spondylitis. CDR3s include the opening cysteine and the closing phenylalanine or tryptophan. The order of the fields is CDR3 protein, CDR3 DNA, clone size, V gene, D gene, J gene. A D gene is named only where the DNA matches it firmly. Size tells how often a clone was seen (once, few, many) or the class of an expanded clone, and some rows leave it out.

cdr3_aa: CASSLYKGVKNIQYF
cdr3_nt: TGTGCCAGCAGCTTGTACAAAGGGGTTAAAAACATTCAGTACTTC
clone_size: NA
v_call: TRBV5-4
d_call: NA
j_call: TRBJ2-4

cdr3_aa: CASSLAHVRLAGRGQNEQFF
cdr3_nt: TGTGCCAGCAGCTTAGCCCATGTGCGACTAGCGGGAAGGGGACAGAATGAGCAGTTCTTC
clone_size: few
v_call: TRBV11-1
d_call: TRBD2
j_call: TRBJ2-1

cdr3_aa: CSPSPYMSSGANVLTF
cdr3_nt: TGCAGTCCTAGCCCCTATATGAGCTCTGGGGCCAACGTCCTGACTTTC
clone_size: NA
v_call: TRBV20-1
d_call: NA
j_call: TRBJ2-6

cdr3_aa: CASSSTGSQAETQYF
cdr3_nt: TGTGCCAGCAGTAGCACAGGGTCCCAGGCAGAGACCCAGTACTTC
clone_size: NA
v_call: TRBV6-1
d_call: NA
j_call: TRBJ2-5

cdr3_aa: CASRYRGLVTEAFF
cdr3_nt: TGTGCCAGCAGGTACAGGGGGCTTGTCACTGAAGCTTTCTTT
clone_size: NA
v_call: TRBV12-3/TRBV12-4
d_call: TRBD1
j_call: TRBJ1-1

cdr3_aa: CASSFASGRIDEQYF
cdr3_nt: TGTGCCAGCAGCTTTGCGAGCGGGAGAATTGACGAGCAGTACTTC
clone_size: NA
v_call: TRBV5-4
d_call: TRBD2
j_call: TRBJ2-7

cdr3_aa: CATSDLVGPSTDTQYF
cdr3_nt: TGTGCCACCAGTGATTTGGTGGGGCCTAGCACAGATACGCAGTATTTT
clone_size: few
v_call: TRBV24-1
d_call: NA
j_call: TRBJ2-3

cdr3_aa: CASSLGGQDSPLHF
cdr3_nt: TGTGCCAGCAGCTTAGGGGGACAGGATTCACCCCTCCACTTT
clone_size: few
v_call: TRBV11-2
d_call: TRBD1
j_call: TRBJ1-6

cdr3_aa: CASSSSRDRGHTEAFF
cdr3_nt: TGCGCCAGCAGCTCGAGCCGGGACAGGGGACACACTGAAGCTTTCTTT
clone_size: few
v_call: TRBV5-1
d_call: TRBD1
j_call: TRBJ1-1

cdr3_aa: CSAPARGPYNEQFF
cdr3_nt: TGCAGTGCTCCGGCCAGGGGTCCCTACAATGAGCAGTTCTTC
clone_size: few
v_call: TRBV20-1
d_call: NA
j_call: TRBJ2-1

cdr3_aa: CASSLEGQGDQPQHF
cdr3_nt: TGCGCCAGCAGCTTGGAGGGACAGGGGGATCAGCCCCAGCATTTT
clone_size: many
v_call: TRBV5-1
d_call: TRBD1
j_call: TRBJ1-5

cdr3_aa: CSASPGTAYNEQFF
cdr3_nt: TGCAGTGCTAGCCCCGGGACAGCTTACAATGAGCAGTTCTTC
clone_size: few
v_call: TRBV20-1
d_call: TRBD1
j_call: TRBJ2-1

cdr3_aa: CASRPMVPAGFTYYEQYF
cdr3_nt: TGTGCCAGCAGACCCATGGTTCCAGCGGGATTCACCTACTACGAGCAGTACTTC
clone_size: few
v_call: TRBV28
d_call: TRBD2
j_call: TRBJ2-7

cdr3_aa: CASRFRDRASGSNVLTF
cdr3_nt: TGTGCCAGCAGGTTCCGGGACAGGGCCTCTGGGTCCAACGTCCTGACTTTC
clone_size: few
v_call: TRBV5-6
d_call: TRBD1
j_call: TRBJ2-6

cdr3_aa: CASSWDRDRGYNEQFF
cdr3_nt: TGCGCCAGCAGCTGGGACCGGGACAGGGGATACAATGAGCAGTTCTTC
clone_size: many
v_call: TRBV5-1
d_call: TRBD1
j_call: TRBJ2-1

cdr3_aa: CSVGGRGNEQYF
cdr3_nt: TGCAGCGTTGGGGGCAGGGGCAACGAGCAGTACTTC
clone_size: many
v_call: TRBV29-1
d_call: NA
j_call: TRBJ2-7

cdr3_aa: CASSPIAGGPSDEQFF
cdr3_nt: TGCGCCAGCAGCCCAATAGCGGGAGGGCCTTCAGATGAGCAGTTCTTC
clone_size: NA
v_call: TRBV5-1
d_call: TRBD2
j_call: TRBJ2-1

cdr3_aa: CASSLGTAPYGYTF
cdr3_nt: TGCGCCAGCAGCTTGGGGACAGCTCCCTATGGCTACACCTTC
clone_size: NA
v_call: TRBV5-1
d_call: NA
j_call: TRBJ1-2

cdr3_aa: CASSLYLDLSSYNEQFF
cdr3_nt: TGTGCCAGCAGTCTATACCTGGACCTTAGCTCCTACAATGAGCAGTTCTTC
clone_size: many
v_call: TRBV27
d_call: NA
j_call: TRBJ2-1

cdr3_aa: CASSPRGGPGYEQYF
cdr3_nt: TGCGCCAGCAGCCCTCGAGGGGGGCCGGGCTACGAGCAGTACTTC
clone_size: few
v_call: TRBV5-1
d_call: NA
j_call: TRBJ2-7

cdr3_aa: CASSQGWTGSVEQYF
cdr3_nt: TGCGCCAGCAGCCAAGGGTGGACAGGGTCTGTTGAGCAGTACTTC
clone_size: few
v_call: TRBV4-1
d_call: TRBD1
j_call: TRBJ2-7

cdr3_aa: CSVEVAGGADTQYF
cdr3_nt: TGCAGCGTTGAAGTTGCGGGAGGCGCAGATACGCAGTATTTT
clone_size: few
v_call: TRBV29-1
d_call: TRBD2
j_call: TRBJ2-3

cdr3_aa: CSVEGGGVATNEKLFF
cdr3_nt: TGCAGCGTTGAAGGGGGCGGCGTTGCAACTAATGAAAAACTGTTTTTT
clone_size: NA
v_call: TRBV29-1
d_call: NA
j_call: TRBJ1-4

cdr3_aa: CASTPGTSGRSPYEQYF
cdr3_nt: TGTGCCAGCACCCCCGGGACTAGCGGGAGGTCGCCCTACGAGCAGTACTTC
clone_size: few
v_call: TRBV7-3
d_call: TRBD2
j_call: TRBJ2-7

cdr3_aa: CASSLDRRKNTEAFF
cdr3_nt: TGTGCCAGCAGCTTAGATCGGCGGAAGAACACTGAAGCTTTCTTT
clone_size: many
v_call: TRBV7-9
d_call: NA
j_call: TRBJ1-1

cdr3_aa: CASGGMESNQPQHF
cdr3_nt: TGTGCCAGCGGGGGCATGGAGTCCAATCAGCCCCAGCATTTT
clone_size: NA
v_call: TRBV19
d_call: NA
j_call: TRBJ1-5

cdr3_aa: CSASFPRGLGTEAFF
cdr3_nt: TGCAGTGCTTCCTTCCCCAGGGGCCTGGGCACTGAAGCTTTCTTT
clone_size: few
v_call: TRBV20-1
d_call: NA
j_call: TRBJ1-1